The present T cell receptor beta chain was sequenced within a study of graft-versus-host responses after intestinal transplantation. Only in-frame clones appear in the TCRdb table, and some are missing; sequencing was by immunoSEQ multiplex PCR. Among fewer than 30,000 clones, about 85% were seen once, and the ten largest hold around 10%. CDR1 and CDR2 (germline): MDHEN, SYDVKM. This CDR3 has 10 amino acids. This chain uses TRBV28 with TRBJ1-1, with D possibly TRBD1 on 5 matching bases. This clonotype originated in a human patient who received an intestinal transplant, so some T cells may come from the graft donor. The source was PBMCs, collected around 62 weeks after intestinal transplantation. The CDR3 region is CDARGPEAFF. In nucleotides, the CDR3 is TGTGACGCTCGGGGACCTGAAGCTTTCTTT.